The clone carrying this T cell receptor beta chain showed up many times. Its target is unknown. Germline lookup yields CDR1 SGHRS and CDR2 YFSETQ. This CDR3 is 17 amino acids long. Losses at the gene ends were 3 bases for V and 4 bases for J; bases not matched to a gene: 13. The sample originates from a study of CD8 T cells in ankylosing spondylitis. General study results and limits: Significant enrichment of disease-linked clones was reported in matched ankylosing spondylitis synovial fluid.

Quantitative 5'-RACE with molecular barcodes generated TCR beta libraries. TCRdb re-analysed the 5' RACE reads in MiXCR, keeping a single row per CDR3 protein. The table shows approximately 250,000 distinct CDR3 sequences, with approximately 7.6% occurring only once. This TCR came from a female donor with ankylosing spondylitis or in good health (not recorded which). This sequence joins TRBV5-1 and TRBJ2-3; 8 bases agree with TRBD2. The specimen was blood, either unsorted or a sorted T cell fraction (not recorded which). In DNA form, the CDR3 reads TGCGCCAGCAGCTATGAGGGGACTAGGAATCCGCCAGATACGCAGTATTTT. Amino acid sequence: CASSYEGTRNPPDTQYF.